The 26 T cell receptor beta chains below were found in one sample sequenced in a study of cytomegalovirus exposure and HLA in healthy donors. The primer mix had 60 Vbeta and 13 Jbeta primers. Data came from immunoSEQ multiplex PCR; TCRdb stores just in-frame clones and leaves some out. The table shows about 140,000 clones, with 70% to 80% occurring only once. Input material: PBMCs. These receptors all come from a man aged 25-45 years in good health and CMV-seronegative.

V is TRBV27 and J is TRBJ2-1, with TRBD1 matching 10 bases. The CDR3 consists of 15 residues. CDR1 is MNHEY and CDR2 is SMNVEV in the germline V gene (reference sequence). V trimming: 8 bases; J trimming: 7 bases; junction bases outside the gene matches: 11. CDR3 sequence: CASQLGDRGWNEQFF. CDR3 bases: TGTGCCAGCCAGCTGGGGGACAGGGGATGGAATGAGCAGTTCTTC.

The V gene is TRBV6-1, the J gene TRBJ1-2; TRBD1 matches at 11 bases. Germline CDR1 reads MNHNS; CDR2 reads SASEGT. The CDR3 covers 15 residues. Unmatched junction bases numbered 2, after V lost 3 bases and J lost 2 bases. For the CDR3, the DNA is TGTGCCAGCAGTGACAGGACAGGGGGCAACTATGGCTACACCTTC. Protein product: CASSDRTGGNYGYTF.

This clone was recorded once. The chain employs TRBV9 and TRBJ2-3, with 8 bases matching TRBD2. J lost 5 bases, V lost 2 bases, and 4 bases had no gene match. The germline V gene encodes CDR1 SGDLS and CDR2 YYNGEE. The CDR3 totals 14 residues. The DNA of the CDR3 is TGTGCCAGCAGCGTCCGGGAGGGAGGAGATACGCAGTATTTT. Its protein product is CASSVREGGDTQYF.

This chain connects TRBV7-2 to TRBJ2-5; no clear D gene. With 2 bases removed from V and 3 bases from J, the gap between germline ends came to 7 bases. This CDR3 comprises 13 residues. Germline V gene sequence: CDR1 SGHTA, CDR2 FQGNSA. The CDR3 DNA follows: TGTGCCAGCAGCTTACCAGAGGAAGAGACCCAGTACTTC. The encoded protein is CASSLPEEETQYF.

The rearrangement joins TRBV9 to TRBJ1-2; 9 nucleotides match TRBD1. J was trimmed by 14 bases and V by 4 bases; bases with no gene match: 21. Germline CDR1 is SGDLS and CDR2 is YYNGEE. This CDR3 contains 16 residues. CDR3 protein: CASSFTLIPGQGPLTF. The DNA for the CDR3 is TGTGCCAGCAGCTTTACCCTAATCCCGGGACAGGGACCCTTAACCTTC.

The DNA for the CDR3 is TGCGCCAGCAGCAGTAGCGGAGTTAACTACGAGCAGTACTTC. Protein product: CASSSSGVNYEQYF. The rearrangement uses TRBV5-1 and TRBJ2-7; TRBD2 might be the D (6 bases). Trimming removed 4 bases at V and 3 bases at J, with 14 bases between. The germline CDR1 and CDR2 sequences are SGHRS and YFSETQ. CDR3 length: 14 amino acids. Full variable domain (rest looked up from reference TRBV5-1 and TRBJ2-7): KAGVTQTPRYLIKTRGQQVTLSCSPISGHRSVSWYQQTPGQGLQFLFEYFSETQRNKGNFPGRFSGRQFSNSRSEMNVSTLELGDSALYLCASSSSGVNYEQYFGPGTRLTVT.

On this clone: The CDR3 carries no conserved terminal phenylalanine or tryptophan, so it likely arises from a read error. Because the CDR3's place on the DNA is in doubt, the DNA is left out and the CDR3 is given as listed by TCRdb. The rearrangement links TRBV21-1 to TRBJ2-7; the table gives TRBD2 as D, unverified against the DNA. TRBV21-1 is annotated as a pseudogene. The CDR3 length is 8 residues, termini included. CDR3 amino acids: CASSRNYA.

V gene TRBV29-1 combines with J gene TRBJ2-7; 7 bases fit TRBD1. This CDR3 contains 11 residues. The V gene's germline CDR1 is SQVTM and CDR2 ANQGSEA. Germline trimming cut 6 bases from V and 10 bases from J; bases unmatched to any gene: 9. For the CDR3, the DNA is TGCAGCGTGCTAATAGGGACAGCCCAGTACTTC. It encodes CSVLIGTAQYF.

This chain links TRBV19 with TRBJ2-1; D ambiguous. The CDR3 runs 16 residues. Trimming took 1 base from V and 4 from J, leaving 14 bases between them. Germline CDR1 LNHDA, CDR2 SQIVND (reference sequence). The CDR3 sequence is CASSIVSSPPYNEQFF. CDR3 DNA: TGTGCCAGTAGTATAGTCTCCAGTCCTCCTTACAATGAGCAGTTCTTC.

This chain uses TRBV2 with TRBJ1-3; D ambiguous. V was cut by 7 bases and J by 0 bases, with 7 bases left in between. CDR3 length equals 13 residues. Germline V gives CDR1 SNHLY, CDR2 FYNNEI. The CDR3 loop reads CASTGTSGNTIYF. The CDR3 bases are TGTGCCAGCACAGGTACCTCTGGAAACACCATATATTTT.

This clone has only a few counts. The chain links TRBV7-9 to TRBJ1-1; tentative D call: TRBD1 (6 bases). V was shortened by 3 bases and J by 5 bases, with 16 bases between the two germline ends. The CDR3 sequence is 15 residues long. Germline V CDR1 and CDR2: SEHNR, FQNEAQ (reference sequence). This CDR3 is CASSLGGGRGTEAFF. The CDR3 DNA reads as TGTGCCAGCAGCTTGGGAGGGGGGAGAGGGACTGAAGCTTTCTTT.

This chain joins TRBV4-3 and TRBJ2-5, with 7 bases fitting TRBD1. This CDR3 has 15 residues. CDR1 is LGHNA, CDR2 YSLEER, per germline. The ends lost 0 bases at V and 5 bases at J; junction bases unmatched: 6. The CDR3 is CASSQDRGLRETQYF. CDR3 DNA sequence: TGCGCCAGCAGCCAAGATAGGGGGCTTAGGGAGACCCAGTACTTC.

The chain combines TRBV11-2 with TRBJ1-1; possibly TRBD1 for D (6 bases). This CDR3 is built from 13 residues. The V gene lost 2 bases and the J gene lost 8 bases, with 12 bases spanning the gap. Germline values: CDR1 SGHAT, CDR2 FQNNGV. CDR3 in amino acids: CASSLRGFGEAFF. DNA for the CDR3: TGTGCCAGCAGCTTAAGGGGGTTTGGGGAAGCTTTCTTT.

The gene calls are TRBV5-6 and TRBJ2-7, with 8 bases matching TRBD2. V dropped 0 bases and J dropped 6; count of bases not matched to a gene: 5. The CDR3 has 14 residues. Germline lookup yields CDR1 SGHDT and CDR2 YYEEEE. This chain's CDR3 is CASSLAGGPVEQYF. CDR3 coding DNA: TGTGCCAGCAGCTTGGCGGGAGGGCCGGTCGAGCAGTACTTC.

This clone was picked up one time. The junction shows a germline mismatch at one end, possibly a read error. V and J are TRBV7-7 and TRBJ2-1, with D maybe TRBD2 (6 bases). The CDR3 contains 15 residues. Germline assignment: CDR1 SSHAT and CDR2 FNYEAQ (reference sequence). The CDR3, as DNA: TGTGCTAGCAGCTTATCTCGGGAGCGATACAATGAGCAGTTCTTC. Translation: CASSLSRERYNEQFF.

This rearrangement joins TRBV6-4 to TRBJ2-1; 13 nucleotides agree with TRBD2. The CDR3 extends over 20 amino acids. Germline CDR1 and CDR2: MRHNA and SNTAGT. V was pared by 3 bases and J by 4 bases, with 15 bases of the junction left unmatched. CDR3 DNA: TGTGCCAGCAGTGATGGACTAGCGGGAGCCCATCCGGACCAATACAATGAGCAGTTCTTC. It encodes CASSDGLAGAHPDQYNEQFF.

The V and J genes are TRBV5-1 and TRBJ2-1; D gene unclear. The ends were cut back, 1 base at V and 5 bases at J, with 7 bases in the middle. CDR3 length: 13 amino acids. The germline CDR1 and CDR2 sequences are SGHRS and YFSETQ. Written as DNA, the CDR3 is TGCGCCAGCAGCTTGTCGCAGAACAATGAGCAGTTCTTC. This sequence encodes CASSLSQNNEQFF.

DNA for the CDR3: TGTGCCAGCAGCTCGCCAAGGACTAGCGGGAGGGGAGAGACCCAGTACTTC. This translates into CASSSPRTSGRGETQYF. The rearrangement links TRBV7-2 to TRBJ2-5, with 15 bases lining up with TRBD2. The CDR3 contains 17 residues. Per germline, CDR1 SGHTA and CDR2 FQGNSA. V shed 4 bases, J shed 4 bases, and the junction held 7 bases outside the gene matches.

The gene calls are TRBV11-3 and TRBJ2-3; possibly TRBD2 for D (6 bases). With 2 bases removed from V and 2 bases from J, the gap between germline ends came to 11 bases. Germline lookup yields CDR1 SGHNT and CDR2 YENEEA. The CDR3 sequence is 15 residues long. The CDR3 sequence is CASSLFSGHTDTQYF. The CDR3 DNA sequence: TGTGCCAGCAGCTTATTTAGCGGTCACACAGATACGCAGTATTTT.

The chain joins TRBV27 to TRBJ2-1; D is perhaps TRBD2 (6 bases). In germline, CDR1 is MNHEY, CDR2 SMNVEV (reference sequence). This CDR3 comprises 14 residues. V gave up 8 bases and J gave up 0 bases, with 11 bases separating them. The CDR3 DNA reads TGTGCCAGCCGGCGGGATAGCTCCTACAATGAGCAGTTCTTC. Amino acid sequence: CASRRDSSYNEQFF.

In its sample, this clone was seen a few times. The V gene is TRBV5-4, the J gene TRBJ1-3; TRBD1 agrees at 7 bases. Germline V gene data show CDR1 as SGHNT and CDR2 as YYREEE (reference sequence). The junction had 7 bases not matched to a gene; V was cut back by 3 bases and J by 4 bases. This CDR3 comprises 15 residues. The CDR3 here is CASSSSDRPGNTIYF. In nucleotides, the CDR3 is TGTGCCAGCAGCTCCTCGGACAGGCCGGGAAACACCATATATTTT.

This CDR3 is CASSLQQGGYTF. CDR3 in DNA: TGTGCCAGCAGTTTGCAACAGGGTGGCTACACCTTC. The V and J genes are TRBV28 and TRBJ1-2; possible D gene TRBD1, 6 bases. The CDR3 is made up of 12 amino acids. Deletions cut 3 bases from V and 7 bases from J, with 9 bases between. Germline lookup yields CDR1 MDHEN and CDR2 SYDVKM.

The chain is built from TRBV6-5 and TRBJ2-7; D perhaps matches TRBD2 (5 bases). V was cut by 0 bases and J by 0 bases, with 12 bases left in between. Germline V gene sequence: CDR1 MNHEY, CDR2 SVGAGI. This CDR3 spans 16 amino acids. CDR3 sequence: CASSYSRTLDSYEQYF. Written as DNA, the CDR3 is TGTGCCAGCAGTTACTCGCGGACTCTCGACTCCTACGAGCAGTACTTC.

J is TRBJ1-5 and V is TRBV5-1; TRBD1 matches at 8 bases. This CDR3 spans 14 amino acids. CDR1 is SGHRS and CDR2 is YFSETQ in the germline V gene. The V gene end was trimmed by 5 bases and the J gene end by 8 bases; junction bases not matched to a gene: 9. CDR3 protein: CASSPGQGGEPQHF. In DNA form, the CDR3 reads TGCGCCAGCAGTCCCGGACAGGGAGGAGAGCCCCAGCATTTT.

The V gene is TRBV4-1, the J gene TRBJ1-1, with unresolved D. This CDR3 is 14 amino acids long. Germline CDR1 is MGHRA and CDR2 is YSYEKL. Trimming left V 4 bases short and J 5 bases short, with 14 bases between. In DNA form, the CDR3 reads TGCGCCAGCAGCCCTCGCGCAGGAGGGACTGAAGCTTTCTTT. As protein: CASSPRAGGTEAFF.

The rearrangement joins TRBV6-5 to TRBJ1-4; unclear D gene. V dropped 0 bases and J dropped 8 bases, with 16 bases sitting between them. The CDR3 contains 16 residues. The germline CDR1 and CDR2 sequences are MNHEY and SVGAGI. In nucleotides, the CDR3 is TGTGCCAGCAGTTACTCTGAGCAGCGGGCACGCGAAAAACTGTTTTTT. Its translation: CASSYSEQRAREKLFF.